This T cell receptor beta chain was retrieved from a study of shared clonotypes between healthy human individuals. Selected positively for CCR7 and CD45RO-negative, naive CD8 cells excluded terminally differentiated effector memory CD45RA+ cells. Generated by immunoSEQ multiplex PCR, the TCRdb table keeps only in-frame clones and is missing some. The top ten hold 1.5% to 2% of the sample, which has around 2.1 million clones, about 93% seen once. The V end lost 4 bases, the J end lost 3 bases, and 13 bases lay between the germline ends. The germline V gene has CDR1 SNHLY and CDR2 FYNNEI. The length of the CDR3 is 14 residues.

Specimen: naive CD8+ T cells from PBMCs. J is TRBJ2-7 and V is TRBV2; maybe TRBD1 (6 bases). The receptor comes from a man aged 18 to 35 in good health. Some clones in this sample may be carry-over from other donors' samples. The CDR3 region is CASSGQANNYEQYF. The DNA of the CDR3 is TGTGCCAGCAGTGGACAGGCTAACAACTACGAGCAGTACTTC.